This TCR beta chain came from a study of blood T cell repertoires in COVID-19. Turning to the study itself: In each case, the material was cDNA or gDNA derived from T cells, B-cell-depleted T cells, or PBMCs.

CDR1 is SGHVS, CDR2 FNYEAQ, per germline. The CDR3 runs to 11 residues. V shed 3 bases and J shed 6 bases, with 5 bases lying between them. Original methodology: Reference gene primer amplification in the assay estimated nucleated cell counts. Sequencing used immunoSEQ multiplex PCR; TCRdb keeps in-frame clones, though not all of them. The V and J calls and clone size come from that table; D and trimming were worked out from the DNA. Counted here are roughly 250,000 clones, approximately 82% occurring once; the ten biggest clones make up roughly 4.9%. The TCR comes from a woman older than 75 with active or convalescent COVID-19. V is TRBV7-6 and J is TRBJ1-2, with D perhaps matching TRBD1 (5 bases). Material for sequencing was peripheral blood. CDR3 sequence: CASSLDNGYTF. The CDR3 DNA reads TGTGCCAGCAGCTTGGACAATGGCTACACCTTC.